A selection of T cell receptor beta chains follows, all from one sample in a study of identical twins. Each CDR3 protein is one row after TCRdb ran MiXCR on the 5' RACE reads. The table has approximately 590,000 distinct CDR3 sequences, over 8.5% seen once. Separately, the same data were catalogued under a study of yellow fever vaccine responses in identical twins.

The specimen was PBMCs. The source of these receptors is a woman aged 18-30 years in good health. The CDR3 runs from the conserved cysteine through the conserved F or W. Each record gives: V gene, clone size, J gene, D gene, CDR3 protein, CDR3 DNA. The D gene is left open where the match is weak. A row's size may be missing; if present it is once, few, many or a size class.

TRBV15	many	TRBJ1-2	NA	CATSRERGQNYGYTF	TGTGCCACCAGCAGAGAAAGGGGCCAGAATTATGGCTACACCTTC
TRBV4-3	few	TRBJ1-6	TRBD1	CASSQGQGRSNSPLHF	TGCGCCAGCAGCCAAGGACAGGGGAGGAGCAATTCACCCCTCCACTTT
TRBV9	NA	TRBJ2-7	NA	CASSVVWTDSYEQYF	TGTGCCAGCAGCGTAGTTTGGACAGACTCCTACGAGCAGTACTTC
TRBV27	once	TRBJ2-1	NA	CASSLGRDPYNEQFF	TGTGCCAGCAGTTTGGGGCGGGACCCTTACAATGAGCAGTTCTTC
TRBV29-1	many	TRBJ2-7	NA	CSVTDRDKTYEQYF	TGCAGCGTCACCGACCGAGACAAAACCTACGAGCAGTACTTC
TRBV5-1	NA	TRBJ2-1	TRBD1	CASSVQGVEQFF	TGCGCCAGCAGCGTACAGGGGGTTGAGCAGTTCTTC
TRBV19	few	TRBJ2-7	TRBD1	CASSKNRGPEVYEQYF	TGTGCCAGTAGTAAGAACAGGGGCCCCGAGGTCTACGAGCAGTACTTC
TRBV12-3/TRBV12-4	many	TRBJ2-3	NA	CASSLGAAVTDTQYF	TGTGCCAGCAGTTTAGGGGCAGCGGTCACAGATACGCAGTATTTT
TRBV12-3/TRBV12-4	NA	TRBJ2-2	NA	CASSYPRDTNTGELFF	TGTGCCAGCAGTTACCCCCGGGACACCAACACCGGGGAGCTGTTTTTT
TRBV2	many	TRBJ2-1	TRBD1	CASLSGGIDNEQFF	TGTGCCAGCCTCTCAGGGGGCATCGACAATGAGCAGTTCTTC
TRBV7-9	few	TRBJ2-7	NA	CASTRAYEQYF	TGTGCCAGCACCCGGGCCTACGAGCAGTACTTC
TRBV7-3	few	TRBJ2-3	NA	CASSPASNTQYF	TGTGCCAGCAGCCCCGCGTCAAATACGCAGTATTTT
TRBV9	NA	TRBJ1-1	NA	CASSVAGTAGLAFF	TGTGCCAGCAGCGTAGCCGGGACGGCAGGATTGGCTTTCTTT
TRBV9	few	TRBJ2-3	NA	CASSVEGFRDTQYF	TGTGCCAGCAGCGTAGAGGGGTTTCGAGATACGCAGTATTTT
TRBV24-1	many	TRBJ2-3	NA	CATSDPPGTDTQYF	TGTGCCACCAGTGATCCCCCCGGCACAGATACGCAGTATTTT
TRBV12-3/TRBV12-4	NA	TRBJ2-7	NA	CASGQQGYEQYF	TGTGCCAGCGGACAACAGGGCTACGAGCAGTACTTC
TRBV2	NA	TRBJ1-1	NA	CASRELEEPRAEAFF	TGTGCCAGCAGAGAACTGGAAGAGCCTCGCGCTGAAGCTTTCTTT
TRBV28	few	TRBJ2-6	TRBD1	CASSGTGGSGANVLTF	TGTGCCAGCAGTGGGACAGGGGGCTCTGGGGCCAACGTCCTGACTTTC
TRBV3-1	NA	TRBJ2-7	NA	CASSRSGQSYEQYF	TGTGCCAGCAGCCGTTCGGGACAATCCTACGAGCAGTACTTC
TRBV4-3	NA	TRBJ2-2	TRBD2	CASSQDGPGTSGSRTGELFF	TGCGCCAGCAGCCAAGATGGCCCCGGGACTAGCGGGAGTAGGACCGGGGAGCTGTTTTTT
TRBV7-2	many	TRBJ2-7	NA	CASSLVGQAAGEQYF	TGTGCCAGCAGCTTAGTAGGGCAGGCGGCGGGCGAGCAGTACTTC
TRBV6-1	many	TRBJ2-5	NA	CASKSHAGEETQYF	TGTGCCAGCAAATCGCACGCAGGGGAAGAGACCCAGTACTTC
TRBV7-9	NA	TRBJ2-2	TRBD1	CASSRTGQTGELFF	TGTGCCAGCAGCAGGACAGGGCAGACCGGGGAGCTGTTTTTT
TRBV5-4	few	TRBJ2-5	TRBD2	CASSLVASGGAKTQYF	TGTGCCAGCAGCTTGGTGGCTAGCGGGGGGGCGAAGACCCAGTACTTC
TRBV5-1	few	TRBJ1-1	TRBD1	CASSLVSGGTEAFF	TGCGCCAGCAGCTTGGTTTCAGGGGGCACTGAAGCTTTCTTT
TRBV20-1	many	TRBJ2-7	NA	CSARGGAEQYF	TGCAGTGCTAGAGGTGGGGCCGAGCAGTACTTC
TRBV12-5	NA	TRBJ2-1	NA	CASAIRVGNEQFF	TGTGCTAGTGCTATCCGCGTGGGGAATGAGCAGTTCTTC
TRBV12-3/TRBV12-4	NA	TRBJ2-7	TRBD2	CASSLAISGRSVEQYF	TGTGCCAGCAGTTTAGCTATTAGCGGGAGGTCGGTAGAGCAGTACTTC
TRBV5-1	few	TRBJ1-6	NA	CASSLGVGSPLHF	TGCGCCAGCAGCTTGGGGGTAGGATCACCCCTCCACTTT
TRBV5-6	NA	TRBJ1-3	NA	CASSSQGRAGNTIYF	TGTGCCAGCAGCTCTCAGGGGAGAGCTGGAAACACCATATATTTT
TRBV2	few	TRBJ1-4	TRBD1	CASVPTGGEKLFF	TGTGCCAGCGTTCCGACAGGGGGAGAAAAACTGTTTTTT
TRBV5-6	many	TRBJ2-7	TRBD2	CASSPGGGQSYEQYF	TGTGCCAGCAGCCCGGGGGGAGGACAATCCTACGAGCAGTACTTC
TRBV12-3/TRBV12-4	many	TRBJ1-2	TRBD1	CASRGGQGNYGYTF	TGTGCCAGCAGGGGTGGACAGGGGAACTATGGCTACACCTTC
TRBV25-1	NA	TRBJ2-2	NA	CASQLAGELFF	TGTGCCAGCCAGTTAGCCGGGGAGCTGTTTTTT
TRBV20-1	many	TRBJ1-6	TRBD1	CSARALRQGDNSPLHF	TGCAGTGCTAGAGCCCTTAGGCAGGGGGATAATTCACCCCTCCACTTT
TRBV20-1	NA	TRBJ2-6	NA	CSARVKTRLTGANVLTF	TGCAGTGCTAGAGTTAAGACTAGATTGACGGGGGCCAACGTCCTGACTTTC
TRBV6-2/TRBV6-3	many	TRBJ2-1	NA	CASSKYNEQFF	TGTGCCAGCAGCAAATACAATGAGCAGTTCTTC
TRBV4-1	few	TRBJ2-1	TRBD2	CASSSPVGGKSTIEQFF	TGCGCCAGCAGCTCCCCGGTCGGGGGGAAGTCCACTATCGAGCAGTTCTTC
TRBV10-2	few	TRBJ1-5	NA	CASSVQANQPQHF	TGCGCCAGCAGTGTCCAGGCCAATCAGCCCCAGCATTTT
TRBV12-3/TRBV12-4	NA	TRBJ1-4	NA	CASSDGTGRGEKLFF	TGTGCCAGCAGTGACGGGACGGGAAGAGGTGAAAAACTGTTTTTT
TRBV7-9	once	TRBJ2-5	TRBD1	CASSSRRGRSETQYF	TGTGCCAGCAGCTCGCGCAGGGGGCGTAGCGAGACCCAGTACTTC
TRBV3-1	NA	TRBJ2-1	TRBD2	CASSHSGSRGNEQFF	TGTGCCAGCAGCCATAGCGGGAGTCGTGGAAATGAGCAGTTCTTC
TRBV25-1	few	TRBJ2-2	TRBD2	CASSEIGGGAMSGELFF	TGTGCCAGCAGTGAAATTGGCGGGGGGGCCATGAGCGGGGAGCTGTTTTTT
TRBV6-2/TRBV6-3	few	TRBJ2-1	NA	CASSSAEYNEQFF	TGTGCCAGCAGTTCAGCGGAGTACAATGAGCAGTTCTTC